These T cell receptor beta chains were read from a single sample in a study of blood T cell repertoires in COVID-19. Profiling relied on immunoSEQ multiplex PCR, and the TCRdb table lists in-frame clones only, not all of them. The sample consists of tens of thousands of clones, 83% of them appearing once. Sequencing input: peripheral blood. Receptor source: a man aged 50 or older with COVID-19, enrolled during active disease. CDR3s include the opening cysteine and the closing phenylalanine or tryptophan. Each record gives: D gene, V gene, J gene, clone size, CDR3 DNA, CDR3 protein. The D gene is left open where the match is weak. Clone size is not always given. Where it is, it says once, few, many or a class for expanded clones.

d_call: TRBD2
v_call: TRBV5-4
j_call: TRBJ2-7
clone_size: few
cdr3_nt: TGTGCCAGCAGCTTGGCCACGACTAGCCTTAACGAGCAGTACTTC
cdr3_aa: CASSLATTSLNEQYF

d_call: NA
v_call: TRBV14
j_call: TRBJ1-3
clone_size: NA
cdr3_nt: TGTGCCAGCAGCCAAGGACTGGCAATAAACACCATATATTTT
cdr3_aa: CASSQGLAINTIYF

d_call: NA
v_call: TRBV6-5
j_call: TRBJ1-5
clone_size: NA
cdr3_nt: TGTGCCAGCGGGGGGGGAGGGTGGTCCAATCAGCCCCAGCATTTT
cdr3_aa: CASGGGGWSNQPQHF

d_call: TRBD2
v_call: TRBV10-3
j_call: TRBJ2-1
clone_size: NA
cdr3_nt: TGTGCCATCAAAACCGGGACTAGCGGGAACAATGAGCAGTTCTTC
cdr3_aa: CAIKTGTSGNNEQFF

d_call: TRBD2
v_call: TRBV5-1
j_call: TRBJ2-7
clone_size: NA
cdr3_nt: TGCGCCAGCAGCTTGGAGATAGCGGGAGTTGGGTACGAGCAGTACTTC
cdr3_aa: CASSLEIAGVGYEQYF

d_call: NA
v_call: TRBV30
j_call: TRBJ1-1
clone_size: NA
cdr3_nt: TGTGCCTGGAGTGTAGGGCAGGGAAAGACTGAAGCTTTCTTT
cdr3_aa: CAWSVGQGKTEAFF

d_call: NA
v_call: TRBV5-1
j_call: TRBJ1-1
clone_size: once
cdr3_nt: TGCGCCAGCGCCGGCGGGACGGTAGGCGCTGAAGCTTTCTTT
cdr3_aa: CASAGGTVGAEAFF

d_call: TRBD1
v_call: TRBV24-1
j_call: TRBJ2-5
clone_size: NA
cdr3_nt: TGTGCCACCAGTGTCCGGACAGGGGGAGTGGAGACCCAGTACTTC
cdr3_aa: CATSVRTGGVETQYF

d_call: NA
v_call: TRBV11-2
j_call: TRBJ1-5
clone_size: once
cdr3_nt: TGTGCCAGCAGCTTAGATCGGCAGGGCGACCAGCCCCAGCATTTT
cdr3_aa: CASSLDRQGDQPQHF

d_call: TRBD1
v_call: TRBV18
j_call: TRBJ2-1
clone_size: NA
cdr3_nt: TGTGCCAGCTCACCACGGAGACAGGGGGCGCCCAATGAGCAGTTCTTC
cdr3_aa: CASSPRRQGAPNEQFF

d_call: NA
v_call: TRBV11-2
j_call: TRBJ2-2
clone_size: NA
cdr3_nt: TGTGCCAGCAGCTTATCCCTGAACACCGGGGAGCTGTTTTTT
cdr3_aa: CASSLSLNTGELFF

d_call: TRBD1
v_call: TRBV5-1
j_call: TRBJ2-7
clone_size: NA
cdr3_nt: TGCGCCAGCAGCTTGGAGGCCGGGACAGGGAGGTACGAGCAGTACTTC
cdr3_aa: CASSLEAGTGRYEQYF

d_call: TRBD1
v_call: TRBV7-3
j_call: TRBJ2-7
clone_size: few
cdr3_nt: TGTGCCAGCAGGTCGGTATGGGACAGGGACCACGAGCAGTACTTC
cdr3_aa: CASRSVWDRDHEQYF